The 24 T cell receptor beta chains presented below share a single source sample, sequenced in a study of tumor-infiltrating lymphocytes in localized non-small cell lung cancer. Method: immunoSEQ multiplex PCR; TCRdb's copy keeps in-frame clones and lacks some. The sample lists roughly 16,000 clones; about three quarters were seen once. The sequenced material came from lung tumor tissue. These receptors all come from a human donor with non-small cell lung cancer.

This sequence joins TRBV28 and TRBJ1-4; the D is unclear. From germline, CDR1 is MDHEN and CDR2 SYDVKM. The CDR3 length is 13 residues. The ends were cut back, 7 bases at V and 7 bases at J, with 13 bases in the middle. This CDR3 is CASKTPWTEKLFF. The CDR3 nucleotides are TGTGCCAGCAAGACACCCTGGACTGAAAAACTGTTTTTT.

This chain uses TRBV27 with TRBJ1-5, with D perhaps matching TRBD1 (6 bases). The CDR3 is 14 residues long. Per germline, CDR1 MNHEY and CDR2 SMNVEV (reference sequence). The V and J ends lost 6 bases and 5 bases respectively, with 14 bases between them. CDR3 bases: TGTGCCAGCAGGGATGGGGGGCAGCATCAGCCCCAGCATTTT. Translated: CASRDGGQHQPQHF.

The rearrangement uses TRBV6-1 and TRBJ2-1; 9 bases agree with TRBD1. This CDR3 is 15 amino acids long. Germline CDR1 and CDR2: MNHNS and SASEGT. V dropped 6 bases and J dropped 5; count of bases not matched to a gene: 8. CDR3 nucleotide sequence: TGTGCCAGCAGATTTTGGGGACAGGGAGACAATGAGCAGTTCTTC. Amino acid sequence: CASRFWGQGDNEQFF.

The rearrangement joins TRBV28 to TRBJ2-7; D gene ambiguous. Germline V gene lookup returns CDR1 MDHEN and CDR2 SYDVKM. There are 12 residues in the CDR3. Between the trimmed V and J ends, which lost 2 bases and 7 bases, there was a span of 9 bases. Here the CDR3 DNA reads TGTGCCAGCAGTTTAAGCCGCCTGGAGCAGTACTTC. Translating gives CASSLSRLEQYF. Complete variable domain (other parts from reference TRBV28 and TRBJ2-7): DVKVTQSSRYLVKRTGEKVFLECVQDMDHENMFWYRQDPGLGLRLIYFSYDVKMKEKGDIPEGYSVSREKKERFSLILESASTNQTSMYLCASSLSRLEQYFGPGTRLTVT.

The V gene is TRBV6-1, the J gene TRBJ2-7; D possibly corresponds to TRBD2 (5 bases). The germline CDR1 and CDR2 sequences are MNHNS and SASEGT. CDR3 size: 11 residues. The V gene lost 6 bases and the J gene lost 3 bases, with 6 bases spanning the gap. The CDR3 here is CASRRGYEQYF. CDR3 sequence (DNA): TGTGCCAGCAGACGGGGCTACGAGCAGTACTTC.

This clone showed up just a few times. CDR3 sequence reads: CASSLGLAGYEQYF. The CDR3 DNA sequence: TGTGCCAGCAGTCTCGGACTAGCGGGATACGAGCAGTACTTC. The gene calls are TRBV6-6 and TRBJ2-7; 12 nucleotides align to TRBD2. In germline, CDR1 is MNHNY, CDR2 SVGAGI (reference sequence). The CDR3 length is 14 residues. The V gene end was trimmed by 5 bases and the J gene end by 4 bases; junction bases not matched to a gene: 3.

The chain is built from TRBV6-5 and TRBJ1-2, with D tentatively TRBD1 (5 bases). The germline V gene has CDR1 MNHEY and CDR2 SVGAGI. V was clipped by 5 bases and J by 5 bases, with 15 bases between them. CDR3 length: 14 amino acids. CDR3 nucleotide sequence: TGTGCCAGCAGTCGTAGACAGACGGGTTATGGCTACACCTTC. Protein product: CASSRRQTGYGYTF.

The chain joins TRBV5-1 to TRBJ2-7; unclear D gene. V was clipped by 1 base and J by 6 bases, with 20 bases between them. The germline V gene has CDR1 SGHRS and CDR2 YFSETQ. This CDR3 is 16 amino acids long. CDR3 region: CASSLRYTSLRGEQYF. The CDR3 DNA reads as TGCGCCAGCAGCTTGCGGTACACCTCCCTGAGAGGCGAGCAGTACTTC.

The CDR3 DNA follows: TGTGCCTGGAGTGTACTTTCAGAGGATGAAAAACTGTTTTTT. As protein: CAWSVLSEDEKLFF. The V gene is TRBV30, the J gene TRBJ1-4; D gene unclear. The CDR3 consists of 14 residues. Germline V gives CDR1 GTSNPN, CDR2 SVGIG (reference sequence). The germline V and J ends were trimmed by 0 bases and 6 bases, with 11 bases remaining between them.

This clone is labeled as medium-sized (0.01 to 0.1%). The rearrangement links TRBV9 to TRBJ2-3, with 9 bases lining up with TRBD2. CDR3 length: 16 amino acids. V lost 0 bases, J lost 3 bases, and 5 bases stayed unmatched. Germline V gives CDR1 SGDLS, CDR2 YYNGEE. DNA for the CDR3: TGTGCCAGCAGCGTAGATGCTAGCGGGAAGACAGATACGCAGTATTTT. It translates to CASSVDASGKTDTQYF. Drawing the rest from reference TRBV9 and TRBJ2-3, the complete variable domain is DSGVTQTPKHLITATGQRVTLRCSPRSGDLSVYWYQQSLDQGLQFLIQYYNGEERAKGNILERFSAQQFPDLHSELNLSSLELGDSALYFCASSVDASGKTDTQYFGPGTRLTVL.

V is TRBV5-1 and J is TRBJ2-7; 10 bases are a match to TRBD2. The V and J ends lost 2 bases and 0 bases, in that order; junction bases with no gene match: 5. The CDR3 totals 16 residues. Germline values: CDR1 SGHRS, CDR2 YFSETQ. As DNA, the CDR3 is TGCGCCAGCAGCTTAGGACTAGCGGAATTCTCCTACGAGCAGTACTTC. This sequence encodes CASSLGLAEFSYEQYF.

This clone was seen more than once but under ten times. The rearrangement links TRBV29-1 to TRBJ1-5; D is possibly TRBD1 (6 bases). Trimming removed 6 bases at V and 3 bases at J, with 15 bases between. The V gene's germline CDR1 is SQVTM and CDR2 ANQGSEA. This CDR3 is built from 14 residues. CDR3 residues: CSVTPDSDNQPQHF. CDR3 DNA: TGCAGCGTGACCCCGGACAGTGACAATCAGCCCCAGCATTTT.

The gene calls are TRBV5-5 and TRBJ1-1; D unresolved. CDR3 size: 13 residues. Per the germline V gene, CDR1 is SGHKS and CDR2 is YYEKEE (reference sequence). V was trimmed by 6 bases and J by 0 bases, leaving 9 bases between them. The CDR3 protein is CASNVDLNTEAFF. The CDR3 region has the DNA TGTGCCAGCAATGTAGACCTGAACACTGAAGCTTTCTTT. Complete variable domain (other parts from reference TRBV5-5 and TRBJ1-1): DAGVTQSPTHLIKTRGQQVTLRCSPISGHKSVSWYQQVLGQGPQFIFQYYEKEERGRGNFPDRFSARQFPNYSSELNVNALLLGDSALYLCASNVDLNTEAFFGQGTRLTVV.

The chain has TRBV5-4 and TRBJ2-7, with D perhaps being TRBD1 or TRBD2 (5 bases each). The CDR3 is 15 residues long. Germline V gene data show CDR1 as SGHNT and CDR2 as YYREEE (reference sequence). Trimming took 1 base from V and 2 from J, leaving 13 bases between them. The chain's CDR3 is CASSLLRGAPYEQYF. CDR3 nucleotide sequence: TGTGCCAGCAGCTTGTTAAGGGGAGCGCCCTACGAGCAGTACTTC.

V usage is TRBV5-6 and J usage is TRBJ2-3; no clear D gene. The CDR3 loop spans 14 amino acids. Germline CDR1 reads SGHDT; CDR2 reads YYEEEE. V lost 0 bases, J lost 0 bases, and 5 bases lay in between. The CDR3 sequence: CASSLGLSTDTQYF. The CDR3, as DNA: TGTGCCAGCAGCTTGGGCCTGAGCACAGATACGCAGTATTTT.

The rearrangement joins TRBV7-3 to TRBJ2-1; TRBD1 matches at 8 bases. Unmatched junction bases numbered 6, after V lost 4 bases and J lost 7 bases. The germline V gene encodes CDR1 SGHTA and CDR2 FQGTGA. CDR3 length: 14 residues. The CDR3 sequence: CASSSGGRPNEQFF. Written as DNA, the CDR3 is TGTGCCAGCAGCTCAGGGGGCCGCCCAAATGAGCAGTTCTTC.

This chain uses TRBV6-5 with TRBJ2-7, with TRBD2 matching over 8 bases. The V gene's germline CDR1 is MNHEY and CDR2 SVGAGI. V lost 7 bases and J lost 0; bases outside the gene matches: 8. The CDR3 has 15 residues. CDR3 sequence: CASTPLAESSYEQYF. Here the CDR3 DNA reads TGTGCCAGCACCCCACTAGCGGAGAGCTCCTACGAGCAGTACTTC.

The chain carries TRBV28 and TRBJ1-3, with 8 positions matching TRBD1. J gave up 2 bases and V 5 bases, and 2 bases lay outside the gene matches. The CDR3 is 14 amino acids. Germline V gene data show CDR1 as MDHEN and CDR2 as SYDVKM. Here the CDR3 reads CASSAGGTGNTIYF. CDR3 nucleotide sequence: TGTGCCAGCAGTGCAGGGGGCACTGGAAACACCATATATTTT.

The CDR3 nucleotides are TGTGCCAGCAGCGCAACTCCGATCAGCACAGATACGCAGTATTTT. This sequence encodes CASSATPISTDTQYF. This chain links TRBV7-2 with TRBJ2-3; D not certain. This CDR3 has 15 residues. The V end was cut by 5 bases, the J end by 0 bases, with 12 bases between. Germline CDR1 SGHTA, CDR2 FQGNSA.

Relative to its sample, this clone is medium-sized. The chain uses TRBV7-9 and TRBJ2-7, with 8 bases lining up with TRBD2. Germline CDR1 and CDR2: SEHNR and FQNEAQ (reference sequence). Trimming at V came to 5 bases and at J to 2 bases, leaving 2 bases not matched to a gene. The CDR3 totals 13 residues. The CDR3 here is CASSQGLAYEQYF. The CDR3 nucleotides read TGTGCCAGCAGCCAGGGACTAGCCTACGAGCAGTACTTC.

For the CDR3, the DNA is TGTGCCAGCAGTTTGGGGTTCTCTGGGGCCAACGTCCTGACTTTC. Protein sequence: CASSLGFSGANVLTF. This rearrangement joins TRBV28 to TRBJ2-6; D uncertain. CDR1 is MDHEN and CDR2 is SYDVKM in the germline V gene. The CDR3 has 15 residues. V was trimmed by 3 bases and J by 0 bases, leaving 6 bases between them. Variable domain in full (rest from reference TRBV28 and TRBJ2-6): DVKVTQSSRYLVKRTGEKVFLECVQDMDHENMFWYRQDPGLGLRLIYFSYDVKMKEKGDIPEGYSVSREKKERFSLILESASTNQTSMYLCASSLGFSGANVLTFGAGSRLTVL.

This chain joins TRBV7-8 and TRBJ2-1, with a tentative D call TRBD2 (5 bases). The germline V and J ends were trimmed by 5 bases and 1 base, with 15 bases remaining between them. The germline V gene has CDR1 SGHVS and CDR2 FQNEAQ. This CDR3 is built from 16 residues. CDR3 DNA: TGTGCCAGCAGCCCGCTCTACGGGGATTCCTACAATGAGCAGTTCTTC. This sequence encodes CASSPLYGDSYNEQFF.

V usage is TRBV18 and J usage is TRBJ2-3; TRBD2 aligns across 7 bases. Germline V gene sequence: CDR1 KGHSH, CDR2 LQKENI. The CDR3 sequence is 18 residues long. Trimming cost V 6 bases and J 0 bases; bases outside gene matches: 15. DNA for the CDR3: TGTGCCAGCTCCCCCGAATGGGAGGGGTTAAGTAGCACAGATACGCAGTATTTT. This encodes CASSPEWEGLSSTDTQYF.

The chain uses TRBV5-1 and TRBJ1-1; perhaps TRBD1 as D (5 bases). This CDR3 is built from 13 residues. The V end lost 2 bases, the J end lost 7 bases, and 12 bases lay between the germline ends. Germline V CDR1 and CDR2: SGHRS, YFSETQ. DNA for the CDR3: TGCGCCAGCAGCTTTGGGGCAGGTAGTGAAGCTTTCTTT. It codes for CASSFGAGSEAFF.